The 3 T cell receptor beta chains given below trace back to one sample, sequenced in a study of cytomegalovirus exposure and HLA in healthy donors. Both 60 Vbeta primers and 13 Jbeta primers went into the PCR. Method: immunoSEQ multiplex PCR; TCRdb's copy keeps in-frame clones and lacks some. The data hold fewer than 250,000 clones, with around four fifths observed a single time. Input material: PBMCs. These receptors all stem from a man aged 35 to 55 in good health and CMV-seropositive.

This chain links TRBV6-5 with TRBJ2-7; TRBD2 is a possible D gene (6 bases). Germline CDR1 MNHEY, CDR2 SVGAGI. Trimming took off 5 bases at V and 0 bases at J, with 11 bases between the two ends. CDR3 length: 14 amino acids. This chain's CDR3 is CASSRSGLSYEQYF. Here the CDR3 DNA reads TGTGCCAGCAGTAGGAGCGGGCTCTCCTACGAGCAGTACTTC.

The chain uses TRBV10-1 and TRBJ2-1, with 9 bases matching TRBD1. The trim removed 0 bases at V and 2 bases at J, leaving 5 bases unmatched. The V gene's germline CDR1 is WNHNN and CDR2 SYGVQD (reference sequence). The CDR3 has 17 amino acids. CDR3 in amino acids: CASSESPRDRAYNEQFF. The CDR3 DNA is TGCGCCAGCAGTGAGTCGCCCCGGGACAGGGCCTACAATGAGCAGTTCTTC.

The chain joins TRBV23-1 to TRBJ1-5; D is undetermined. TRBV23-1 is annotated as an ORF whose role is uncertain. The CDR3 is made up of 17 amino acids. The V and J ends lost 0 bases and 7 bases respectively, with 19 bases between them. The CDR3 region is CASSQSRTAYPLQPQHF. The CDR3 DNA follows: TGCGCCAGCAGTCAATCGCGAACAGCTTACCCTTTACAGCCCCAGCATTTT.